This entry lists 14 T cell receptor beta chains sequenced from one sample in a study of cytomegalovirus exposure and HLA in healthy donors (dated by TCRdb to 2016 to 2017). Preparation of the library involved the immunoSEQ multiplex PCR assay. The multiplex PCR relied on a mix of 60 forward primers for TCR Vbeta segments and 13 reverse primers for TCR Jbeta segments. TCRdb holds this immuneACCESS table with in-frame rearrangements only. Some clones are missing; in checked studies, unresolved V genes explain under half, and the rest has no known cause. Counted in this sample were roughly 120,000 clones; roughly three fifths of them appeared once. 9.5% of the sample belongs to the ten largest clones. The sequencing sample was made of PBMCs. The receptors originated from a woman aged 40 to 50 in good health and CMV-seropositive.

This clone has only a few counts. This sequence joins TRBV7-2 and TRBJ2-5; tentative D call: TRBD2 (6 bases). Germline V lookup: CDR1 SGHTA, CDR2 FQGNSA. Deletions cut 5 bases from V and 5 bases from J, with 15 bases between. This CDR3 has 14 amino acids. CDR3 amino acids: CASSPGREGETQYF. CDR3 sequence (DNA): TGTGCCAGCAGCCCCGGGCGGGAAGGCGAGACCCAGTACTTC.

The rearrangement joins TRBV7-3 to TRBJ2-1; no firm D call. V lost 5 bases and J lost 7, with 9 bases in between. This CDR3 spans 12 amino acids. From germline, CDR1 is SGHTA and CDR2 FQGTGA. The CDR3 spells CASSEQVNEQFF. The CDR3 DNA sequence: TGTGCCAGCAGCGAGCAGGTTAATGAGCAGTTCTTC. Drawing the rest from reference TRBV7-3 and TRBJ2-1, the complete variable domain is GAGVSQTPSNKVTEKGKYVELRCDPISGHTALYWYRQSLGQGPEFLIYFQGTGAADDSGLPNDRFFAVRPEGSVSTLKIQRTERGDSAVYLCASSEQVNEQFFGPGTRLTVL.

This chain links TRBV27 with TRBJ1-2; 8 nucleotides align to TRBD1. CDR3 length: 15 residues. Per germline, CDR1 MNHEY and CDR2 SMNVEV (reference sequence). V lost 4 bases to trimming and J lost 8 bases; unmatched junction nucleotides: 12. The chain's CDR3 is CASSSNKDRDRGYTF. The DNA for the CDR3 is TGTGCCAGCAGTTCTAATAAGGACAGGGATCGAGGCTACACCTTC.

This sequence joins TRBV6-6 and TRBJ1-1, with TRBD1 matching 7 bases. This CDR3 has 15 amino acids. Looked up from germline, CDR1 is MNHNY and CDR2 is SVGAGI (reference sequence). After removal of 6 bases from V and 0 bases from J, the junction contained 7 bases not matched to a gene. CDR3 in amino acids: CASRVAGGMNTEAFF. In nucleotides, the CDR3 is TGTGCCAGCAGGGTCGCAGGGGGAATGAACACTGAAGCTTTCTTT.

This CDR3 reads CASSLLRLTVLETQYF. CDR3 coding DNA: TGTGCCAGCAGCCTCCTGCGGTTGACAGTTCTGGAGACCCAGTACTTC. This sequence joins TRBV7-9 and TRBJ2-5, with D possibly matching TRBD1 (5 bases). V lost 5 bases and J lost 5, with 21 bases in between. Per germline, CDR1 SEHNR and CDR2 FQNEAQ (reference sequence). CDR3 length equals 16 residues.

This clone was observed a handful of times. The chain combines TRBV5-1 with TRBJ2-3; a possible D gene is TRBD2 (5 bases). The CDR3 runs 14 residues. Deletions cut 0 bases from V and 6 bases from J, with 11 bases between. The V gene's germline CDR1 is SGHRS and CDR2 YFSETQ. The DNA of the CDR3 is TGCGCCAGCAGCTTGGTGGTCCGGGGTGATACGCAGTATTTT. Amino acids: CASSLVVRGDTQYF.

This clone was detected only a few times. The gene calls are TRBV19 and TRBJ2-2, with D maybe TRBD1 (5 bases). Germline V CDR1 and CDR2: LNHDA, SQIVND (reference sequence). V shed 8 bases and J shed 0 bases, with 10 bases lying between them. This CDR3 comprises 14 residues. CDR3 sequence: CASQGKANTGELFF. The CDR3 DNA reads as TGTGCCAGTCAGGGAAAAGCGAACACCGGGGAGCTGTTTTTT.

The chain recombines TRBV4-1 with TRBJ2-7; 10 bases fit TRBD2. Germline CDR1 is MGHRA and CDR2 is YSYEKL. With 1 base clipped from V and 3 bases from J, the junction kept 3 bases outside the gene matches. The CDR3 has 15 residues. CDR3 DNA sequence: TGCGCCAGCAGCCAAGGAGCGGGGGGGGACTACGAGCAGTACTTC. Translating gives CASSQGAGGDYEQYF.

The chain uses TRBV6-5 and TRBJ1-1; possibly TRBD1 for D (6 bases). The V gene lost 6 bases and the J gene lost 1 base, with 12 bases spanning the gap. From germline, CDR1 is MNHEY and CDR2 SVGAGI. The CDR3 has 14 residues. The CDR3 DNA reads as TGTGCCAGCAGCTGGGGACAAGAGAACACTGAAGCTTTCTTT. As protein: CASSWGQENTEAFF.

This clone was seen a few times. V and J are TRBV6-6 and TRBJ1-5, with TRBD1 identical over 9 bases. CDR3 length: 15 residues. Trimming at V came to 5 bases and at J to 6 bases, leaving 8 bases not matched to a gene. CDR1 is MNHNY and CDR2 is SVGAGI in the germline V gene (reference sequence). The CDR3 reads CASSTKTGGSQPQHF. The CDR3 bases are TGTGCCAGCAGTACGAAAACAGGGGGCAGTCAGCCCCAGCATTTT.

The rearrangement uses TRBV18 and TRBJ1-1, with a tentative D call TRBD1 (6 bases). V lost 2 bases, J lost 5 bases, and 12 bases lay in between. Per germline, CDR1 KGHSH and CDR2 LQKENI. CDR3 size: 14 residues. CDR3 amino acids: CASSPLVQGTEAFF. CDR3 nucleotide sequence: TGTGCCAGCTCACCATTAGTACAGGGAACTGAAGCTTTCTTT. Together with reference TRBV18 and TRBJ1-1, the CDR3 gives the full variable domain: NAGVMQNPRHLVRRRGQEARLRCSPMKGHSHVYWYRQLPEEGLKFMVYLQKENIIDESGMPKERFSAEFPKEGPSILRIQQVVRGDSAAYFCASSPLVQGTEAFFGQGTRLTVV.

In DNA, the CDR3 is TGTGCCAGCAGTTTAGCTAGCGGGCTAGTGCCCGGGGAGCTGTTTTTT. This translates into CASSLASGLVPGELFF. V gene TRBV27 combines with J gene TRBJ2-2; 8 bases are a match to TRBD2. The ends lost 2 bases at V and 6 bases at J; junction bases unmatched: 8. The CDR3 is 16 residues long. Per the germline V gene, CDR1 is MNHEY and CDR2 is SMNVEV (reference sequence).

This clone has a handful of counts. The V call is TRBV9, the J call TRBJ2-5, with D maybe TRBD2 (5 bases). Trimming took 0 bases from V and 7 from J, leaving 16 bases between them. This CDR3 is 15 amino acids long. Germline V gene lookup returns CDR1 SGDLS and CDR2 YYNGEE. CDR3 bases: TGTGCCAGCAGCGTAGGAGGGATAGGCGAGGGGACCCAGTACTTC. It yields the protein CASSVGGIGEGTQYF.

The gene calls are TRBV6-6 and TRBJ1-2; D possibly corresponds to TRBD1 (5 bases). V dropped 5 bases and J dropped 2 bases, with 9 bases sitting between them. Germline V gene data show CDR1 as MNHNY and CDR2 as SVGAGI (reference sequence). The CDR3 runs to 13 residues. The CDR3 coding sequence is TGTGCCAGCAGTGATGGGGGGAACTATGGCTACACCTTC. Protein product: CASSDGGNYGYTF.